Detailed here is one T cell receptor (beta chain). Only a few counts were recorded for this clonotype. It has no known antigen specificity. No much larger clone is present one base from it, and per-base qualities are unavailable. The time point label corresponds to: pre-sensitization, week 0. In the paper's terms, the treatment or condition label means: therapeutic diphenylcyclopropenone sensitization with weekly scalp DPC. At each patch-test visit, blood was drawn before the patch test was applied. Patients were eligible if aged 18 to 70, diagnosed with alopecia and judged suitable for DPC therapy, and pregnant patients were excluded. Total RNA was isolated from unfractionated whole blood collected in Tempus Blood RNA tubes. V has 5 bases trimmed and J has 2 bases trimmed; junction bases matching no gene number 7. The CDR3, from cysteine to phenylalanine, totals 15 residues. Only the CDR3 DNA is retained, 45 bases long and in frame from the first base. Reading the germline V gene gives CDR1 MNHEY and CDR2 SVGAGI.

The data stem from a study of human T cells and chemical hapten exposure (dated by TCRdb to about 2021). At the level of the whole study: For sensitization, 2% DPC in acetone was applied to an approximately 2 cm by approximately 2 cm area of upper inner arm skin. This study followed changes in the peripheral blood TCR repertoire in vivo during primary and secondary sensitization of alopecia patients to the hapten diphenylcyclopropenone (DPC). Patch tests used Finn chambers with 0.01% DPC on the upper back, scored after 6 days by International Contact Dermatitis Research Group standards. Blood was sampled from patients pre-sensitization (week 0) and at 2, 6 and about 24 weeks after DPC sensitization. Patients additionally received weekly therapeutic DPC doses to the scalp throughout the roughly 24-week study period. The libraries were sequenced as a pool, and the TCR yield per sample differed mostly because of small variations in library volumes within the pool. Some 29 alopecia patients gave blood for TCR sequencing at one to four time points (pre-sensitization, 2, 6 and 24 weeks). The mostly female patient cohort included alopecia areata with under or over 50% scalp involvement, alopecia totalis and alopecia universalis.

The study at large found these results: Compared with pre-sensitization or healthy control sets, expanded TCRs formed significantly more large CDR3 similarity clusters, which is consistent with antigen-driven responses. The number of TCRs above 1 in 1000 frequency did not change with DPC sensitization; there was no evidence of global repertoire structure alterations. Repeated subsampling changed both the strength of the expansion versus patch-test correlation and the threshold at which the correlation became significant. All patients had alopecia, a presumed autoimmune disease, so their immune response might differ from that of healthy individuals. The number of PT1 expanded TCRs positively correlated with patch test score, significant at thresholds 8, 16 and 32 but not 4.

Library prep was done by RACE. The instrument given in TCRdb is NextSeq 500. During library preparation, unique molecular identifiers were attached to individual cDNA molecules so that TCRs could be counted in a quantitative, reproducible way. For every blood RNA sample, sequencing covered both the TCR alpha and TCR beta chains. The study's own analysis went as follows. A median of about 87,000 TCRs per sample was observed, with a range of about 23,224 to 750,000. V, J and CDR3 annotation of the TCR reads was performed with the Decombinator software suite. For the PS versus PT1 abundance plots, all samples were subsampled to the same number of TCRs (28,000). Expanded TCRs were defined as absent before sensitization and observed at least eight times at the 2-week time point. TCRdb reprocessing: public reads trimmed at Q25 with fastp, clones called with MiXCR, in-frame beta chains kept. Each CDR3 protein gets just one entry, which takes the most common genes and DNA from the rows behind it. Here the V and J calls rest on TCRdb's processing, not on the authors' analysis. The table for this sample lists more than 250,000 distinct CDR3 sequences; about 8.1% of them were counted only once. Of the sample, about 2.1% falls within the top ten clones.

The TCR comes from a woman aged 40 to 55 with alopecia areata. Some clones in this sample may be carry-over from other donors' samples. The chain is encoded by TRBV6-5 joined to TRBJ2-3; TRBD1 lines up with 7 middle nucleotides. Sample: whole blood, taken in connection with sensitization to the hapten diphenylcyclopropenone (DPC). The encoded CDR3 is CASSPTGAYTDTQYF. Read as DNA, the sequence is TGTGCCAGCAGTCCTACAGGGGCTTACACAGATACGCAGTATTTT.